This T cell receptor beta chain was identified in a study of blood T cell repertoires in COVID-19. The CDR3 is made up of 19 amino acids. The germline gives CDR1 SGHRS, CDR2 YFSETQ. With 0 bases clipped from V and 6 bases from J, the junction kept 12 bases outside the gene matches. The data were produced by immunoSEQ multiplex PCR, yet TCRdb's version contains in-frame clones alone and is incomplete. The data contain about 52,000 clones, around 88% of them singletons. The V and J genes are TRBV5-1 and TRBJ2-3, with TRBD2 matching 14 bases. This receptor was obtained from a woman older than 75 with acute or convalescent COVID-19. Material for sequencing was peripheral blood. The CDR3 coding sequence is TGCGCCAGCAGCTTGGGGCCCTCGGGACTAGCGGGAGTTTTGGATACGCAGTATTTT. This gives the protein CASSLGPSGLAGVLDTQYF.